Shown below are 23 T cell receptor beta chains from a single sample sequenced in a study of T cell repertoires in cytomegalovirus infection (dated by TCRdb to about 2019). Sequenced using an Illumina HiSeq 1500. TCRdb trimmed public reads at Q25 via fastp, called clones via MiXCR and kept in-frame beta chains. Rows are unified per CDR3 protein, each entry keeping the most common DNA and genes. The sample table contains some 100,000 distinct CDR3 sequences; only one count was recorded for 23% of them. Of the sample, about 39% falls within the top ten clones. Material for sequencing was CD8+ T cells from PBMCs. All receptors come from a human donor in good health (CMV status not recorded). Some clones in this sample may be carry-over from other donors' samples.

The chain joins TRBV6-4 to TRBJ2-1; a weak D match, TRBD2 (5 bases). Germline loops: CDR1 MRHNA, CDR2 SNTAGT. V lost 3 bases, J lost 8 bases, and 14 bases lay in between. The CDR3 runs 14 residues. DNA of the CDR3: TGTGCCAGCAGTGAGACGGGAATATACGATGAGCAGTTCTTC. Its protein is CASSETGIYDEQFF.

This clonotype was seen more than once but under ten times. The V call is TRBV6-2 or TRBV6-3, the J call TRBJ2-6, with 9 bases matching TRBD1. The CDR3 contains 15 residues. J was trimmed by 3 bases and V by 4 bases; bases with no gene match: 1. From germline, CDR1 is MNHEY and CDR2 SVGEGT. The CDR3 protein is CASSWTGDGANVLTF. In nucleotides, the CDR3 is TGTGCCAGCAGTTGGACAGGGGATGGGGCCAACGTCCTGACTTTC.

The chain carries TRBV7-9 and TRBJ2-7, with TRBD2 matching over 8 bases. The CDR3 has 15 amino acids. V trimming: 5 bases; J trimming: 3 bases; junction bases outside the gene matches: 9. Germline-derived CDR1 and CDR2 are SEHNR and FQNEAQ (reference sequence). The DNA for the CDR3 is TGTGCCAGCAGCCCCCCTCGGGGACTAGGCTACGAGCAGTACTTC. Protein sequence: CASSPPRGLGYEQYF.

This clonotype has a count of ten or more. The CDR3 loop is CASSLNSVREETQYF. Written as DNA, the CDR3 is TGTGCCAGCAGCTTAAACTCGGTCAGGGAAGAGACCCAGTACTTC. The chain carries TRBV7-2 and TRBJ2-5, with a weak D call TRBD1 (5 bases). The germline CDR1 and CDR2 sequences are SGHTA and FQGNSA. The germline V and J ends were trimmed by 2 bases and 3 bases, with 13 bases remaining between them. The CDR3 consists of 15 residues.

This clonotype was observed many times. J is TRBJ2-5 and V is TRBV19; TRBD2 matches at 8 bases. The CDR3 has 15 residues. The germline gives CDR1 LNHDA, CDR2 SQIVND (reference sequence). V trimming: 5 bases; J trimming: 2 bases; junction bases outside the gene matches: 7. The CDR3 region is CASSAKAGEQETQYF. CDR3 DNA: TGTGCCAGTAGTGCAAAAGCGGGGGAACAAGAGACCCAGTACTTC.

The chain uses TRBV6-8 and TRBJ1-2; no clear D. Trimming took 3 bases from V and 8 from J, leaving 13 bases between them. Germline CDR1 is MNHGY and CDR2 is SAAAGT. CDR3 length equals 13 residues. CDR3 in DNA: TGTGCCAGCAGTTATTCGGCAGGCAGCGGCTACACCTTC. Its translation: CASSYSAGSGYTF.

Points on this clonotype: A much larger clone lies one base from this, so it may be a read error. The chain uses TRBV7-6 and TRBJ2-5; 10 bases are a match to TRBD2. The germline V gene encodes CDR1 SGHVS and CDR2 FNYEAQ. This CDR3 is 17 amino acids long. In nucleotides, the CDR3 is TGTGCCAGCAGCCTCAAAGCCGGGACTAGCGTGGAGGAGACCCGGTACTTC. As protein: CASSLKAGTSVEETRYF.

This chain's CDR3 is CASSSTVAGGNNEQFF. The CDR3 bases are TGTGCCAGCAGCTCGACAGTAGCGGGGGGAAACAATGAGCAGTTCTTC. The chain is built from TRBV7-9 and TRBJ2-1; 10 positions match TRBD2. With V trimmed by 4 bases and J by 5 bases, 8 bases remained unmatched. Germline V gives CDR1 SEHNR, CDR2 FQNEAQ (reference sequence). This CDR3 is 16 amino acids long.

The table lists this clonotype with many counts. The genes are TRBV7-8 and TRBJ2-1, with TRBD2 identical over 7 bases. V dropped 7 bases and J dropped 6; count of bases not matched to a gene: 0. The CDR3 runs to 11 residues. CDR1 is SGHVS, CDR2 FQNEAQ, per germline. CDR3 DNA sequence: TGTGCCAGCACGGGGGGCAATGAGCAGTTCTTC. The encoded protein is CASTGGNEQFF.

V is TRBV7-2 and J is TRBJ1-2; D uncertain. CDR1 and CDR2 from the germline V gene are SGHTA and FQGNSA. There are 12 residues in the CDR3. V lost 5 bases to trimming and J lost 8 bases, with 12 bases between them. The CDR3 DNA follows: TGTGCCAGCAGCCCGAAGTCGGACGGCTACACCTTC. The encoded protein is CASSPKSDGYTF.

This clonotype showed up just a few times. The V and J genes are TRBV20-1 and TRBJ1-2; D is ambiguous. With 4 bases removed from V and 2 bases from J, the gap between germline ends came to 11 bases. Germline V gene data show CDR1 as DFQATT and CDR2 as SNEGSKA (reference sequence). The CDR3 is 13 residues long. In DNA form, the CDR3 reads TGCAGTGCTATATTTTCGGTGAACTATGGCTACACCTTC. Its protein is CSAIFSVNYGYTF.

The rearrangement joins TRBV4-1 to TRBJ1-2; weak D call: TRBD1 (5 bases). Trimming cost V 2 bases and J 0 bases, with 10 bases left between them. The CDR3 is 15 amino acids. Germline-derived CDR1 and CDR2 are MGHRA and YSYEKL. The CDR3 DNA sequence: TGCGCCAGCAGCCAATATCAGGGCTCTAACTATGGCTACACCTTC. Protein: CASSQYQGSNYGYTF.

This clonotype has a handful of counts. The V call is TRBV5-1, the J call TRBJ1-1; the match to TRBD1 covers 8 bases. Losses at the gene ends were 5 bases for V and 4 bases for J; bases not matched to a gene: 7. This CDR3 contains 14 residues. Germline assignment: CDR1 SGHRS and CDR2 YFSETQ. CDR3 nucleotide sequence: TGCGCCAGCAGTGCAGGGGGCGCGGGCACTGAAGCTTTCTTT. Translated: CASSAGGAGTEAFF. The full variable domain, completed using reference TRBV5-1 and TRBJ1-1, is KAGVTQTPRYLIKTRGQQVTLSCSPISGHRSVSWYQQTPGQGLQFLFEYFSETQRNKGNFPGRFSGRQFSNSRSEMNVSTLELGDSALYLCASSAGGAGTEAFFGQGTRLTVV.

The V gene is TRBV29-1, the J gene TRBJ2-1; 9 nucleotides align to TRBD1. Trimming at V came to 5 bases and at J to 6 bases, leaving 2 bases not matched to a gene. The V gene's germline CDR1 is SQVTM and CDR2 ANQGSEA. The CDR3 loop spans 12 amino acids. The CDR3 region is CSVRTGVNEQFF. The CDR3, as DNA: TGCAGCGTTAGGACAGGGGTCAATGAGCAGTTCTTC.

This clonotype has a handful of counts. The chain couples TRBV7-3 to TRBJ1-1, with TRBD1 matching 9 bases. The V and J ends lost 2 bases and 3 bases, in that order; junction bases with no gene match: 16. This CDR3 comprises 19 residues. CDR1 SGHTA and CDR2 FQGTGA come from the germline V gene. The CDR3 sequence: CASSLVGGSTRDRDTEAFF. In nucleotides, the CDR3 is TGTGCCAGCAGCTTAGTGGGGGGTTCTACTCGGGACAGGGACACTGAAGCTTTCTTT. The whole variable domain, remainder taken from reference TRBV7-3 and TRBJ1-1, is GAGVSQTPSNKVTEKGKYVELRCDPISGHTALYWYRQSLGQGPEFLIYFQGTGAADDSGLPNDRFFAVRPEGSVSTLKIQRTERGDSAVYLCASSLVGGSTRDRDTEAFFGQGTRLTVV.

This clonotype was detected a few times. The chain links TRBV6-6 to TRBJ2-3; no clear D. Per germline, CDR1 MNHNY and CDR2 SVGAGI (reference sequence). The CDR3 runs 14 residues. V lost 2 bases to trimming and J lost 0 bases, with 6 bases between them. CDR3 sequence: CASSYLSSTDTQYF. Here the CDR3 DNA reads TGTGCCAGCAGTTACCTCAGTAGCACAGATACGCAGTATTTT.

This clonotype was found a few times. The chain employs TRBV28 and TRBJ2-3; D perhaps matches TRBD1 (5 bases). The CDR3 covers 14 residues. V was trimmed by 5 bases and J by 7 bases, leaving 16 bases between them. The germline CDR1 and CDR2 sequences are MDHEN and SYDVKM. In DNA, the CDR3 is TGTGCCAGCAGTCCCCCGTCGCAGGGATATACGCAGTATTTT. Amino acid sequence: CASSPPSQGYTQYF.

This sequence joins TRBV20-1 and TRBJ1-1, with a tentative D call TRBD1 (6 bases). Germline V gene lookup returns CDR1 DFQATT and CDR2 SNEGSKA (reference sequence). The CDR3 extends over 15 amino acids. V was trimmed by 5 bases and J by 0 bases, leaving 16 bases between them. The CDR3 DNA is TGCAGTGCTGAGGGACACGACATCATGAACACTGAAGCTTTCTTT. It encodes CSAEGHDIMNTEAFF.

The CDR3 region is CASSHRPSHQETQYF. The CDR3 DNA follows: TGTGCCAGCAGCCACAGGCCGAGCCACCAAGAGACCCAGTACTTC. The chain has TRBV12-3 or TRBV12-4 and TRBJ2-5; D may be TRBD1 (5 bases). This CDR3 comprises 15 residues. V lost 6 bases, J lost 0 bases, and 14 bases lay in between.

In its sample, this clonotype was seen a few times. The V gene is TRBV18, the J gene TRBJ2-5; TRBD1 agrees at 9 bases. Losses at the gene ends were 3 bases for V and 1 base for J; bases not matched to a gene: 9. The germline V gene has CDR1 KGHSH and CDR2 LQKENI. The CDR3 sequence is 17 residues long. The CDR3: CASSPAYRDRVQETQYF. CDR3 DNA: TGTGCCAGCTCACCGGCGTACCGGGACAGGGTCCAAGAGACCCAGTACTTC.

The table lists this clonotype with a few counts. This chain uses TRBV29-1 with TRBJ1-1, with 7 bases identical to TRBD1. This CDR3 spans 14 amino acids. Germline V lookup: CDR1 SQVTM, CDR2 ANQGSEA. J was trimmed by 4 bases and V by 2 bases; bases with no gene match: 7. The CDR3 nucleotides read TGCAGCGTTGAACTTCAGGGGGTGGGCACTGAAGCTTTCTTT. Protein sequence: CSVELQGVGTEAFF.

This clonotype was picked up a small number of times. This rearrangement joins TRBV5-1 to TRBJ2-3; D remains ambiguous. This CDR3 comprises 12 residues. Trimming removed 2 bases from V and 6 bases from J, with 7 bases in between. Germline lookup yields CDR1 SGHRS and CDR2 YFSETQ. DNA for the CDR3: TGCGCCAGCAGCTTTACAGATGATACGCAGTATTTT. Amino acids: CASSFTDDTQYF.

Here the CDR3 reads CASSLETAEAFF. The DNA for the CDR3 is TGTGCCAGCAGCTTAGAAACAGCTGAAGCTTTCTTT. V is TRBV7-9 and J is TRBJ1-1, with D unclear. V lost 1 base, J lost 6 bases, and 6 bases lay in between. The CDR3 runs 12 residues. In germline, CDR1 is SEHNR, CDR2 FQNEAQ (reference sequence). The variable domain in full, with the rest retrieved from reference TRBV7-9 and TRBJ1-1, is DTGVSQNPRHKITKRGQNVTFRCDPISEHNRLYWYRQTLGQGPEFLTYFQNEAQLEKSRLLSDRFSAERPKGSFSTLEIQRTEQGDSAMYLCASSLETAEAFFGQGTRLTVV.